This T cell receptor (beta chain) emerged from a study of shared clonotypes between healthy human individuals. Points from the study as a whole: Sequencing depth was predicted to influence how clonotypes are shared among donors.

Assay used: immunoSEQ multiplex PCR; TCRdb lists only in-frame clones, some missing. The table shows 1.5 million to 2.5 million clones, with approximately 95% occurring only once. Only a few counts were recorded for this clone. Its specificity is not known. Only CD45RO-negative cells positively selected for CCR7 counted as naive CD8 cells, so terminally differentiated effector memory CD45RA+ cells were excluded. The sequencing input was naive CD8+ T cells sorted from blood. The source is a man between 18 and 35 years old in good health.

The CDR3 coding sequence is TGTGCCAGCATCTGGGGGAATGAGCAGTTCTTC. This gives the protein CASIWGNEQFF. The chain links TRBV27 to TRBJ2-1, with D possibly being TRBD1 or TRBD2 (5 bases each). Germline assignment: CDR1 MNHEY and CDR2 SMNVEV (reference sequence). V lost 7 bases and J lost 7, with 8 bases in between. The CDR3 extends over 11 amino acids.